A selection of T cell receptor beta chains follows, all from one sample in a study of blood T cell repertoires in COVID-19. Libraries were prepared by immunoSEQ multiplex PCR; TCRdb keeps only in-frame clonotypes and omits some of them. The data show some 340,000 clones, more than 75% seen once. Sample: PBMCs or T cells enriched from blood (not recorded which). The receptors here all came from a woman aged 30 to 39 who had recovered from COVID-19. Both conserved end residues are part of each CDR3. The D gene is left open where the match is weak. Size is omitted from some rows. Given values are once, few, many or a class for expanded clones.

j_call: TRBJ2-1; d_call: NA; v_call: TRBV2; clone_size: NA; cdr3_aa: CAIRLRGSVYNEQFF; cdr3_nt: TGTGCCATCCGCCTTAGAGGCAGCGTGTACAATGAGCAGTTCTTC
j_call: TRBJ2-1; d_call: TRBD1; v_call: TRBV28; clone_size: NA; cdr3_aa: CASSRTGATYNEQFF; cdr3_nt: TGTGCCAGCAGTCGGACAGGGGCGACCTACAATGAGCAGTTCTTC
j_call: TRBJ1-1; d_call: NA; v_call: TRBV7-3; clone_size: NA; cdr3_aa: CASSYRAGVNTEAFF; cdr3_nt: TGTGCCAGCAGCTACAGAGCAGGTGTGAACACTGAAGCTTTCTTT
j_call: TRBJ1-5; d_call: NA; v_call: TRBV7-8; clone_size: few; cdr3_aa: CASSLARPGNQPQHF; cdr3_nt: TGTGCCAGCAGCTTAGCTCGGCCAGGGAATCAGCCCCAGCATTTT
j_call: TRBJ1-2; d_call: TRBD1; v_call: TRBV5-1; clone_size: once; cdr3_aa: CASSSLDRGPYGYTF; cdr3_nt: TGCGCCAGCAGCTCGCTCGACAGGGGGCCTTATGGCTACACCTTC
j_call: TRBJ1-2; d_call: NA; v_call: TRBV7-9; clone_size: NA; cdr3_aa: CASSLWGRDGYTF; cdr3_nt: TGTGCCAGCAGCTTGTGGGGGCGGGATGGCTACACCTTC
j_call: TRBJ2-1; d_call: NA; v_call: TRBV4-3; clone_size: NA; cdr3_aa: CASSHGGGNEQFF; cdr3_nt: TGCGCCAGCAGCCACGGTGGAGGCAATGAGCAGTTCTTC
j_call: TRBJ1-6; d_call: NA; v_call: TRBV28; clone_size: NA; cdr3_aa: CASSLIIQRNSPLHF; cdr3_nt: TGTGCCAGCAGTTTAATCATCCAGAGGAATTCACCCCTCCACTTT
j_call: TRBJ1-4; d_call: TRBD1; v_call: TRBV28; clone_size: NA; cdr3_aa: CASSPRTGADEKLFF; cdr3_nt: TGTGCCAGCAGTCCTCGGACAGGGGCAGATGAAAAACTGTTTTTT
j_call: TRBJ1-2; d_call: TRBD1; v_call: TRBV15; clone_size: NA; cdr3_aa: CATSRDWTGGNGYTF; cdr3_nt: TGTGCCACCAGCAGAGATTGGACAGGGGGCAATGGCTACACCTTC
j_call: TRBJ2-5; d_call: NA; v_call: TRBV11-2; clone_size: NA; cdr3_aa: CASSLDRETQYF; cdr3_nt: TGTGCCAGCAGCTTAGACAGAGAGACCCAGTACTTC
j_call: TRBJ2-7; d_call: NA; v_call: TRBV14; clone_size: NA; cdr3_aa: CASSQAAYEQYF; cdr3_nt: TGTGCCAGCAGCCAAGCGGCCTACGAGCAGTACTTC
j_call: TRBJ2-3; d_call: TRBD1; v_call: TRBV18; clone_size: NA; cdr3_aa: CASSRDRTDTQYF; cdr3_nt: TGTGCCAGCTCACGGGACAGGACAGATACGCAGTATTTT
j_call: TRBJ2-7; d_call: TRBD2; v_call: TRBV2; clone_size: NA; cdr3_aa: CASRGLAGVYEQYF; cdr3_nt: TGTGCCAGCAGGGGACTAGCGGGGGTCTACGAGCAGTACTTC
j_call: TRBJ1-5; d_call: NA; v_call: TRBV4-1; clone_size: NA; cdr3_aa: CASSHGPSDQPQHF; cdr3_nt: TGCGCCAGCAGCCACGGTCCTAGTGATCAGCCCCAGCATTTT
j_call: TRBJ2-7; d_call: TRBD1; v_call: TRBV4-2; clone_size: NA; cdr3_aa: CASSLVGQGPEQYF; cdr3_nt: TGTGCCAGCAGCCTGGTGGGACAGGGACCCGAGCAGTACTTC
j_call: TRBJ1-1; d_call: NA; v_call: TRBV7-2; clone_size: NA; cdr3_aa: CASSLWQLNTEAFF; cdr3_nt: TGTGCCAGCAGCTTATGGCAGTTGAACACTGAAGCTTTCTTT
j_call: TRBJ2-7; d_call: TRBD2; v_call: TRBV27; clone_size: once; cdr3_aa: CASSLRGVAYEQYF; cdr3_nt: TGTGCCAGCAGTTTACGGGGGGTGGCCTACGAGCAGTACTTC
j_call: TRBJ1-5; d_call: NA; v_call: TRBV18; clone_size: once; cdr3_aa: CASSRPGSNQPQHF; cdr3_nt: TGTGCCAGCTCCCGACCCGGGAGCAATCAGCCCCAGCATTTT
j_call: TRBJ2-3; d_call: NA; v_call: TRBV6-4; clone_size: NA; cdr3_aa: CASSAWGDSTDTQYF; cdr3_nt: TGTGCCAGCAGTGCGTGGGGGGATAGCACAGATACGCAGTATTTT
j_call: TRBJ1-6; d_call: TRBD1; v_call: TRBV5-6; clone_size: NA; cdr3_aa: CASSMTGQLNSPLHF; cdr3_nt: TGTGCCAGCAGCATGACGGGACAGTTGAATTCACCCCTCCACTTT
j_call: TRBJ2-3; d_call: TRBD2; v_call: TRBV4-2; clone_size: NA; cdr3_aa: CASSQDASGGGTDTQYF; cdr3_nt: TGTGCCAGCAGCCAAGATGCTAGCGGGGGGGGCACAGATACGCAGTATTTT
j_call: TRBJ1-4; d_call: NA; v_call: TRBV21-1; clone_size: NA; cdr3_aa: CASSQGQINEKLFF; cdr3_nt: TGTGCCAGCAGCCAGGGACAGATAAATGAAAAACTGTTTTTT
j_call: TRBJ1-5; d_call: NA; v_call: TRBV12-1; clone_size: once; cdr3_aa: CASIQRTGCQPQHF; cdr3_nt: TGTGCCAGCATACAACGGACAGGGTGTCAGCCCCAGCATTTT
j_call: TRBJ2-7; d_call: NA; v_call: TRBV5-6; clone_size: NA; cdr3_aa: CASSDLTGYYEQYF; cdr3_nt: TGTGCCAGCAGCGACCTAACAGGGTACTACGAGCAGTACTTC
j_call: TRBJ1-2; d_call: TRBD1; v_call: TRBV19; clone_size: NA; cdr3_aa: CASSIVGTGYYGYTF; cdr3_nt: TGTGCCAGTAGTATAGTAGGGACAGGCTACTATGGCTACACCTTC
j_call: TRBJ1-3; d_call: NA; v_call: TRBV4-1; clone_size: NA; cdr3_aa: CASSPVAGSGNTIYF; cdr3_nt: TGCGCCAGCAGCCCAGTGGCTGGCTCTGGAAACACCATATATTTT
j_call: TRBJ1-6; d_call: TRBD1; v_call: TRBV12-3/TRBV12-4; clone_size: NA; cdr3_aa: CASRGTANSPLHF; cdr3_nt: TGTGCCAGCAGAGGGACAGCTAATTCACCCCTCCACTTT
j_call: TRBJ1-3; d_call: NA; v_call: TRBV10-3; clone_size: NA; cdr3_aa: CAISESTARNTIYF; cdr3_nt: TGTGCCATCAGTGAGTCGACAGCCAGAAACACCATATATTTT
j_call: TRBJ1-4; d_call: NA; v_call: TRBV11-2; clone_size: NA; cdr3_aa: CASSSTLRVKDEKLFF; cdr3_nt: TGTGCCAGCAGCTCGACCCTTCGGGTTAAGGATGAAAAACTGTTTTTT
j_call: TRBJ1-1; d_call: NA; v_call: TRBV9; clone_size: NA; cdr3_aa: CASSVLSGGDTEAFF; cdr3_nt: TGTGCCAGCAGCGTATTATCCGGGGGGGACACTGAAGCTTTCTTT
j_call: TRBJ2-1; d_call: TRBD1; v_call: TRBV29-1; clone_size: NA; cdr3_aa: CSVRGQGTYNEQFF; cdr3_nt: TGCAGCGTTAGAGGACAGGGAACATACAATGAGCAGTTCTTC
j_call: TRBJ2-3; d_call: TRBD2; v_call: TRBV7-8; clone_size: NA; cdr3_aa: CASTPERGGLNTQYF; cdr3_nt: TGTGCCAGCACTCCAGAGCGGGGGGGCTTAAATACGCAGTATTTT
j_call: TRBJ2-1; d_call: TRBD1; v_call: TRBV29-1; clone_size: NA; cdr3_aa: CSARDRSSYNEQFF; cdr3_nt: TGCAGCGCCAGGGACAGGAGCTCCTACAATGAGCAGTTCTTC
j_call: TRBJ2-3; d_call: TRBD1; v_call: TRBV2; clone_size: NA; cdr3_aa: CASSDIGTGGTDTQYF; cdr3_nt: TGTGCCAGCAGTGATATTGGGACAGGGGGGACAGATACGCAGTATTTT
j_call: TRBJ1-6; d_call: TRBD1; v_call: TRBV28; clone_size: NA; cdr3_aa: CASSQVQGSNSPLHF; cdr3_nt: TGTGCCAGCAGTCAAGTACAGGGGAGTAATTCACCCCTCCACTTT
j_call: TRBJ1-6; d_call: NA; v_call: TRBV5-5; clone_size: NA; cdr3_aa: CASSLLPSSYNSPLHF; cdr3_nt: TGTGCCAGCAGCTTATTACCCAGCTCCTATAATTCACCCCTCCACTTT
j_call: TRBJ2-1; d_call: TRBD1; v_call: TRBV29-1; clone_size: once; cdr3_aa: CSVLGGDRAINEQFF; cdr3_nt: TGCAGCGTTTTAGGTGGGGACAGGGCGATAAATGAGCAGTTCTTC
j_call: TRBJ1-6; d_call: NA; v_call: TRBV5-4; clone_size: NA; cdr3_aa: CATLSTRDKGSPLHF; cdr3_nt: TGTGCCACCCTAAGCACCAGGGACAAAGGTTCACCCCTCCACTTT